What follows are 12 T cell receptor beta chains derived from one specimen sequenced in a study of OX40 agonist ivuxolimab in advanced cancers. TCRdb's table, derived via immunoSEQ multiplex PCR, lists solely in-frame clones and lacks some. The table shows about 68,000 clones, with about nine tenths occurring only once. Sequenced material: CD4+ or CD8+ T cells sorted from blood, taken in a trial of the OX40 agonist ivuxolimab. Source of these receptors: an adult with an advanced solid tumor such as melanoma, head and neck, liver or kidney cancer.

The chain recombines TRBV18 with TRBJ2-3, with TRBD1 as a possible D gene (6 bases). The CDR3 extends over 15 amino acids. The germline V gene encodes CDR1 KGHSH and CDR2 LQKENI. Trimming removed 3 bases at V and 1 base at J, with 11 bases between. CDR3: CASSPPRGGTDTQYF. As DNA, the CDR3 is TGTGCCAGCTCACCCCCCAGGGGCGGCACAGATACGCAGTATTTT.

The chain recombines TRBV4-1 with TRBJ2-3; either TRBD1 or TRBD2 may supply D (5 bases each). CDR3 length: 16 amino acids. The V and J ends lost 3 bases and 4 bases respectively, with 17 bases between them. Germline CDR1 and CDR2: MGHRA and YSYEKL. CDR3 sequence reads: CASSHEGSLGADTQYF. In DNA form, the CDR3 reads TGCGCCAGCAGCCACGAGGGCTCCCTAGGGGCAGATACGCAGTATTTT.

This clone was picked up a small number of times. The chain is built from TRBV5-1 and TRBJ2-7; D ambiguous. Between the trimmed V and J ends, which lost 2 bases and 2 bases, there was a span of 11 bases. The CDR3 has 14 amino acids. CDR1 and CDR2 from the germline V gene are SGHRS and YFSETQ. CDR3 protein: CASSFSGIPYEQYF. CDR3 bases: TGCGCCAGCAGCTTCTCTGGGATTCCCTACGAGCAGTACTTC. Looking up the rest from reference TRBV5-1 and TRBJ2-7 gives the full variable domain: KAGVTQTPRYLIKTRGQQVTLSCSPISGHRSVSWYQQTPGQGLQFLFEYFSETQRNKGNFPGRFSGRQFSNSRSEMNVSTLELGDSALYLCASSFSGIPYEQYFGPGTRLTVT.

DNA for the CDR3: TGTGCCATCAGTGACGACAGGCCCCCAGATACGCAGTATTTT. Translating it yields CAISDDRPPDTQYF. This chain links TRBV10-3 with TRBJ2-3; D might be TRBD1 (6 bases). CDR3 length: 14 residues. The V end lost 3 bases, the J end lost 4 bases, and 11 bases lay between the germline ends. Germline V gene sequence: CDR1 ENHRY, CDR2 SYGVKD.

This clone was counted only a few times. The chain joins TRBV16 to TRBJ1-2; 10 nucleotides match TRBD1. The germline CDR1 and CDR2 sequences are KGHSY and FQNENV. The CDR3 runs to 12 residues. The trim removed 4 bases at V and 7 bases at J, leaving 0 bases unmatched. The CDR3 is CASSRDRGGYTF. CDR3 in DNA: TGTGCCAGCAGCCGGGACAGGGGTGGCTACACCTTC.

This chain's CDR3 is CASSARDGTYEQYF. Written as DNA, the CDR3 is TGTGCCAGCTCAGCCCGGGACGGCACCTACGAGCAGTACTTC. The chain joins TRBV18 to TRBJ2-7; D might be TRBD1 or TRBD2, each matching 5 bases. Trimming shortened V by 5 bases and J by 2 bases, and 13 bases separated the two germline ends. CDR1 is KGHSH and CDR2 is LQKENI in the germline V gene. This CDR3 has 14 amino acids.

As concerns this clone: Compared with germline, one end of the junction differs, possibly owing to a read error. The chain is built from TRBV10-2 and TRBJ1-1, with 8 bases lining up with TRBD1. Germline CDR1 WSHSY, CDR2 SAAADI. CDR3 length: 14 residues. CDR3 protein: CASRPTGVKTEAFF. CDR3 DNA: TGCGCCAGCAGGCCGACAGGGGTGAAGACTGAAGCTTTCTTT.

The chain has TRBV2 and TRBJ2-3, with 11 bases lining up with TRBD2. The CDR3 totals 18 residues. V was pared by 3 bases and J by 0 bases, with 8 bases of the junction left unmatched. CDR1 and CDR2 from the germline V gene are SNHLY and FYNNEI. CDR3 protein: CASSDLVAGGTSTDTQYF. The CDR3 nucleotides are TGTGCCAGCAGTGATCTGGTAGCGGGAGGGACTAGCACAGATACGCAGTATTTT.

CDR3 sequence (DNA): TGTGCCAGCAGCTTTAGACCGGGACAGGGGTTCGAAAACACCATATATTTT. Translation gives CASSFRPGQGFENTIYF. The rearrangement joins TRBV5-5 to TRBJ1-3, with 10 bases that match TRBD1. Germline CDR1 reads SGHKS; CDR2 reads YYEKEE (reference sequence). The V and J ends lost 2 bases and 6 bases, in that order; junction bases with no gene match: 11. The CDR3 runs to 17 residues.

The chain employs TRBV27 and TRBJ1-1, with D perhaps matching TRBD1 (5 bases). Germline V gene sequence: CDR1 MNHEY, CDR2 SMNVEV (reference sequence). Trimming cost V 4 bases and J 5 bases, with 26 bases left between them. The CDR3 totals 18 residues. The CDR3 region has the DNA TGTGCCAGCAGTTCAATCCTCCGGGGGATGCAAGTGTTTACTGAAGCTTTCTTT. Translation: CASSSILRGMQVFTEAFF.

This clone came up a few times. The gene calls are TRBV12-5 and TRBJ2-1; D ambiguous. The V gene lost 3 bases and the J gene lost 7 bases, with 4 bases spanning the gap. The CDR3 sequence is 11 residues long. Germline V gives CDR1 LGHNT, CDR2 FRNRAP. CDR3 nucleotides: TGTGCTAGTGGTTTCTCAAATGAGCAGTTCTTC. As protein: CASGFSNEQFF.

V is TRBV5-5 and J is TRBJ1-1; no clear D gene. This CDR3 comprises 16 residues. Trimming removed 0 bases from V and 6 bases from J, with 18 bases in between. The germline gives CDR1 SGHKS, CDR2 YYEKEE (reference sequence). The CDR3 region is CASSLDDLREHAEAFF. The CDR3, as DNA: TGTGCCAGCAGCTTGGACGATCTGAGAGAACACGCTGAAGCTTTCTTT. The full variable domain, completed using reference TRBV5-5 and TRBJ1-1, is DAGVTQSPTHLIKTRGQQVTLRCSPISGHKSVSWYQQVLGQGPQFIFQYYEKEERGRGNFPDRFSARQFPNYSSELNVNALLLGDSALYLCASSLDDLREHAEAFFGQGTRLTVV.